The 10 T cell receptor beta chains below come from one sample, sequenced in a study of Ad26.COV2.S vaccination and SARS-CoV-2 variants. Treatment reported: roughly 20 received Ad26.COV2.S at low or high dose, single or two shots; about 5 received placebo; per-sample allocation not given. At day 63 after the first vaccine or placebo injection, samples were drawn. Measured with immunoSEQ multiplex PCR; TCRdb has only the in-frame clones, and not every one. Altogether 350,000 to 500,000 clones are present, around 91% being singletons, with the ten largest covering around 4.2%. Source: peripheral blood, taken in a trial of Ad26.COV2.S vaccine versus placebo. Receptor source: a person between 18 and 60 years old who received the Ad26.COV2.S COVID-19 vaccine or a placebo.

This clone occurred once. The chain combines TRBV9 with TRBJ2-1, with D uncertain. Between the trimmed V and J ends, which lost 2 bases and 3 bases, there was a span of 9 bases. This CDR3 spans 14 amino acids. Germline CDR1 reads SGDLS; CDR2 reads YYNGEE. The CDR3 here is CASSVASYYNEQFF. CDR3 nucleotides: TGTGCCAGCAGCGTCGCCAGCTACTACAATGAGCAGTTCTTC.

The chain uses TRBV28 and TRBJ2-1, with 12 nucleotides matching TRBD2. This CDR3 contains 14 residues. Unmatched junction bases numbered 5, after V lost 6 bases and J lost 8 bases. Germline-derived CDR1 and CDR2 are MDHEN and SYDVKM. The CDR3 sequence is CASRLTSGSYEQFF. Here the CDR3 DNA reads TGTGCCAGCAGACTGACTAGCGGGAGTTATGAGCAGTTCTTC.

V gene TRBV2 combines with J gene TRBJ1-3; a possible D gene is TRBD1 (5 bases). Per the germline V gene, CDR1 is SNHLY and CDR2 is FYNNEI. V was trimmed by 4 bases and J by 2 bases, leaving 12 bases between them. This CDR3 is 15 amino acids long. In DNA, the CDR3 is TGTGCCAGCAGTGTTGGAGGGGAGGCTGGAAACACCATATATTTT. Its protein is CASSVGGEAGNTIYF. Supplemented by reference TRBV2 and TRBJ1-3, the full variable domain reads EPEVTQTPSHQVTQMGQEVILRCVPISNHLYFYWYRQILGQKVEFLVSFYNNEISEKSEIFDDQFSVERPDGSNFTLKIRSTKLEDSAMYFCASSVGGEAGNTIYFGEGSWLTVV.

This sequence joins TRBV29-1 and TRBJ2-4; 7 nucleotides align to TRBD2. This CDR3 spans 14 amino acids. The germline V gene encodes CDR1 SQVTM and CDR2 ANQGSEA. With 4 bases clipped from V and 1 base from J, the junction kept 4 bases outside the gene matches. The CDR3, as DNA: TGCAGCGTTGCCCTCGGGGGGGCCAAAAACATTCAGTACTTC. This translates into CSVALGGAKNIQYF.

This sequence joins TRBV5-6 and TRBJ2-3, with 13 bases that match TRBD2. With 4 bases clipped from V and 0 bases from J, the junction kept 8 bases outside the gene matches. In germline, CDR1 is SGHDT, CDR2 YYEEEE. This CDR3 is built from 18 residues. The CDR3 DNA follows: TGTGCCAGCAGCGCCCGGACTAGCGGGAGATTTAGCACAGATACGCAGTATTTT. It translates to CASSARTSGRFSTDTQYF.

The J gene is TRBJ2-7, the V gene TRBV4-3; TRBD1 matches 8 bases. V lost 5 bases to trimming and J lost 3 bases; unmatched junction nucleotides: 3. This CDR3 has 13 residues. The germline gives CDR1 LGHNA, CDR2 YSLEER. The CDR3 is CASSSDRDYEQYF. DNA for the CDR3: TGCGCCAGCAGCTCGGACAGGGACTACGAGCAGTACTTC.

The chain carries TRBV2 and TRBJ1-4, with 7 bases matching TRBD1. Unmatched junction bases numbered 9, after V lost 4 bases and J lost 7 bases. Per the germline V gene, CDR1 is SNHLY and CDR2 is FYNNEI. The CDR3 sequence is 15 residues long. CDR3 coding DNA: TGTGCCAGCAGTGGGCAGGACAGGCGATTTGAAAAACTGTTTTTT. Its translation is CASSGQDRRFEKLFF.

The V and J genes are TRBV19 and TRBJ1-4, with D hard to call. Germline CDR1 LNHDA, CDR2 SQIVND (reference sequence). The CDR3 is made up of 13 amino acids. V was clipped by 0 bases and J by 12 bases, with 11 bases between them. The CDR3 DNA sequence: TGTGCCAGTAGTATAGATCTTGAGGTGGAACTGTTTTTT. It encodes CASSIDLEVELFF.

A note on this clone: The sample has other DNA sequences that encode this CDR3 too. The J gene is TRBJ1-3, the V gene TRBV19; D possibly corresponds to TRBD1 (6 bases). V was clipped by 5 bases and J by 2 bases, with 10 bases between them. Germline CDR1 is LNHDA and CDR2 is SQIVND (reference sequence). The CDR3 covers 14 residues. The CDR3 nucleotides read TGTGCCAGTAGTCCGACAGGTGCTGGAAACACCATATATTTT. Its translation: CASSPTGAGNTIYF. Combining the CDR3 with reference TRBV19 and TRBJ1-3 gives the whole variable domain DGGITQSPKYLFRKEGQNVTLSCEQNLNHDAMYWYRQDPGQGLRLIYYSQIVNDFQKGDIAEGYSVSREKKESFPLTVTSAQKNPTAFYLCASSPTGAGNTIYFGEGSWLTVV.

The CDR3 nucleotides are TGCGCCAGCAGCTTGGTCCGGGGGTGGACTGAAGCTTTCTTT. Protein sequence: CASSLVRGWTEAFF. The chain combines TRBV5-1 with TRBJ1-1; TRBD1 is a possible D gene (5 bases). CDR3 length: 14 residues. From germline, CDR1 is SGHRS and CDR2 YFSETQ. The V gene lost 0 bases and the J gene lost 5 bases, with 11 bases spanning the gap. Variable domain in full (rest from reference TRBV5-1 and TRBJ1-1): KAGVTQTPRYLIKTRGQQVTLSCSPISGHRSVSWYQQTPGQGLQFLFEYFSETQRNKGNFPGRFSGRQFSNSRSEMNVSTLELGDSALYLCASSLVRGWTEAFFGQGTRLTVV.